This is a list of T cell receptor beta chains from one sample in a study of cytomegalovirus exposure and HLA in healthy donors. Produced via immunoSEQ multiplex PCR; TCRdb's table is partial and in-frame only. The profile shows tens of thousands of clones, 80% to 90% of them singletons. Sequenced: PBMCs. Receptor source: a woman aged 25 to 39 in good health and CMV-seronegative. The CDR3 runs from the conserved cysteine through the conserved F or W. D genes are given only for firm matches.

TGTGCCAGCAGCTTGGCTGGCGGGGGGCAGGGAAACACCATATATTTT	CASSLAGGGQGNTIYF	16	TRBV5-5	TRBJ1-3	NA
TGTGCCAGCAGGGAAGGGGATTCTCATTCACCCCTCCACTTT	CASREGDSHSPLHF	14	TRBV6-4	TRBJ1-6	NA
TGTGCCAGCAGGACAGGGGCAACGGGCGGGGAGCTGTTTTTT	CASRTGATGGELFF	14	TRBV6-5	TRBJ2-2	TRBD1
TGTGCCAGCAGCTTTGTTAGCGGGGGGTATTCCTACAATGAGCAGTTCTTC	CASSFVSGGYSYNEQFF	17	TRBV7-6	TRBJ2-1	TRBD2
TGTGCCAGCAGGAGGACAGAAAACTATGGCTACACCTTC	CASRRTENYGYTF	13	TRBV6-5	TRBJ1-2	NA
TGTGCCAGCTCCCCGACAAGTGGAAACACCATATATTTT	CASSPTSGNTIYF	13	TRBV9	TRBJ1-3	NA
TGTGCCAGCTCACTCGGGACAGGGAGAGCTGAAGCTTTCTTT	CASSLGTGRAEAFF	14	TRBV18	TRBJ1-1	TRBD1
TGTGCCAGCGCAATATTTGGGAGTGAAGCTTTCTTT	CASAIFGSEAFF	12	TRBV7-2	TRBJ1-1	NA
TGCGCCAGCAGCCGCACCTCCCGCCAGGGCTCAACTAATGAAAAACTGTTTTTT	CASSRTSRQGSTNEKLFF	18	TRBV4-3	TRBJ1-4	NA
TGCGCCAGCGGGACTGATCAGCCCCAGCATTTT	CASGTDQPQHF	11	TRBV4-1	TRBJ1-5	NA
TGCGCCAGCAGCTTGGAAGACATGAACACTGAAGCTTTCTTT	CASSLEDMNTEAFF	14	TRBV5-1	TRBJ1-1	NA
TGCAGCGTTGCTCAGGGGAGAGAAGAGACCCAGTACTTC	CSVAQGREETQYF	13	TRBV29-1	TRBJ2-5	NA